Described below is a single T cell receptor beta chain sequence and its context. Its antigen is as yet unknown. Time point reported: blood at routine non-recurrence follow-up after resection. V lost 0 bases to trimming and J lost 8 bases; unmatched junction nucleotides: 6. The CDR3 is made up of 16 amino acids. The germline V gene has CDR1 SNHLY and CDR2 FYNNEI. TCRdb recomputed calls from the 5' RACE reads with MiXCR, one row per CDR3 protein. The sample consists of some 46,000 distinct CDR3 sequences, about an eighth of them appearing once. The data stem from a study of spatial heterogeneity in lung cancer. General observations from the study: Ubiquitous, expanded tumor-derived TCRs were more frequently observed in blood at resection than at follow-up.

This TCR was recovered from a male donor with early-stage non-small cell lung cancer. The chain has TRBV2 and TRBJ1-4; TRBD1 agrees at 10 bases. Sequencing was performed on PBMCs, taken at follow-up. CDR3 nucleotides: TGTGCCAGCAGTGAAGCAGACAGGGGGCTAGGGGAAAAACTGTTTTTT. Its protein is CASSEADRGLGEKLFF.